This passage covers 14 T cell receptor beta chains from one sample sequenced in a study of siplizumab effects on memory and regulatory T cells (dated 2019 in TCRdb). Libraries were built with the immunoSEQ multiplex PCR assay. The clones in this table, taken by TCRdb from immuneACCESS, are in-frame only. Not every clone is retained; where verified, under half of the shortfall comes from an unresolved V gene, and the cause of the rest is unknown. For this sample there are 70,000 or so clones; 75% to 95% appear just once. The ten top clones hold around 28% of the sample. Material for sequencing was CD8+ T cells sorted from blood. The receptors originated from a human donor in good health.

The chain uses TRBV15 and TRBJ2-7; 10 bases fit TRBD1. The V and J ends lost 5 bases and 5 bases, in that order; junction bases with no gene match: 9. The germline V gene has CDR1 LNHNV and CDR2 YYDKDF (reference sequence). The CDR3 runs 15 residues. The CDR3 loop reads CATSSSDRGLDEQYF. The CDR3 bases are TGTGCCACCAGCTCAAGTGACAGGGGGCTTGACGAGCAGTACTTC.

This sequence joins TRBV19 and TRBJ1-1, with D maybe TRBD1 (5 bases). Germline V CDR1 and CDR2: LNHDA, SQIVND (reference sequence). V was shortened by 7 bases and J by 4 bases, with 13 bases between the two germline ends. The CDR3 length is 13 residues. Here the CDR3 DNA reads TGTGCCAGTAATGCGGGGCAGGGCACTGAAGCTTTCTTT. Amino acid sequence: CASNAGQGTEAFF.

The chain joins TRBV5-6 to TRBJ2-7; D not certain. Trimming took 2 bases from V and 0 from J, leaving 6 bases between them. The CDR3 contains 13 residues. Per germline, CDR1 SGHDT and CDR2 YYEEEE. Here the CDR3 DNA reads TGTGCCAGCAGCTTTGGTGGCTCCTACGAGCAGTACTTC. This gives the protein CASSFGGSYEQYF.

The V gene is TRBV10-3, the J gene TRBJ2-1; 12 bases line up with TRBD2. CDR3 size: 14 residues. V lost 10 bases to trimming and J lost 9 bases; unmatched junction nucleotides: 10. The germline CDR1 and CDR2 sequences are ENHRY and SYGVKD. The CDR3 loop reads CATGGTSGPPEQFF. CDR3 coding DNA: TGTGCCACAGGGGGGACTAGCGGGCCTCCTGAGCAGTTCTTC.

This chain connects TRBV7-3 to TRBJ2-7; D remains unclear. V lost 4 bases and J lost 3, with 19 bases in between. The CDR3 runs 16 residues. Per germline, CDR1 SGHTA and CDR2 FQGTGA. CDR3 bases: TGTGCCAGCAGCTCCCCCGGGTTATCGACCGGCTACGAGCAGTACTTC. Amino acids: CASSSPGLSTGYEQYF.

The V gene is TRBV2, the J gene TRBJ1-2; D gene unclear. The CDR3 runs to 14 residues. V lost 11 bases to trimming and J lost 6 bases, with 22 bases between them. Germline CDR1 is SNHLY and CDR2 is FYNNEI. Here the CDR3 reads CASISENWFDGYTF. For the CDR3, the DNA is TGTGCCTCGATAAGCGAGAACTGGTTTGATGGCTACACCTTC.

The gene calls are TRBV27 and TRBJ1-5; D not certain. V shed 4 bases and J shed 4 bases, with 8 bases lying between them. Germline CDR1 is MNHEY and CDR2 is SMNVEV (reference sequence). The CDR3 runs to 13 residues. DNA of the CDR3: TGTGCCAGCAGTTGGGGAGGGAATCAGCCCCAGCATTTT. Encoded protein: CASSWGGNQPQHF.

This clone was seen once. The rearrangement uses TRBV7-9 and TRBJ2-7; D is unresolved. Trimming left V 5 bases short and J 2 bases short, with 10 bases between. Germline V gene sequence: CDR1 SEHNR, CDR2 FQNEAQ (reference sequence). The CDR3 spans 13 residues. The CDR3 nucleotides read TGTGCCAGCAGCGGCGCGCTTGCCTACGAGCAGTACTTC. Translated: CASSGALAYEQYF.

This chain connects TRBV7-8 to TRBJ1-1; possible D gene TRBD1, 6 bases. This CDR3 is built from 14 residues. The V gene lost 5 bases and the J gene lost 1 base, with 11 bases spanning the gap. Germline CDR1 is SGHVS and CDR2 is FQNEAQ. The CDR3 DNA reads as TGTGCCAGCAGCCCAGCGACAGGGAACACTGAAGCTTTCTTT. Its translation: CASSPATGNTEAFF.

This clone was observed a handful of times. The CDR3 coding sequence is TGTGCCAGCAGCGACAGGGTAGGCGGCACTGAAGCTTTCTTT. Encoded protein: CASSDRVGGTEAFF. The gene calls are TRBV9 and TRBJ1-1, with D perhaps TRBD1 (6 bases). V lost 3 bases, J lost 4 bases, and 13 bases lay in between. Per germline, CDR1 SGDLS and CDR2 YYNGEE. The CDR3 consists of 14 residues. Full variable domain (remainder filled in from reference TRBV9 and TRBJ1-1): DSGVTQTPKHLITATGQRVTLRCSPRSGDLSVYWYQQSLDQGLQFLIQYYNGEERAKGNILERFSAQQFPDLHSELNLSSLELGDSALYFCASSDRVGGTEAFFGQGTRLTVV.

The chain combines TRBV19 with TRBJ1-4, with 8 positions matching TRBD1. V was clipped by 5 bases and J by 4 bases; unmatched bases: 12. In germline, CDR1 is LNHDA, CDR2 SQIVND (reference sequence). CDR3 size: 17 residues. In nucleotides, the CDR3 is TGTGCCAGTAGTTCACGGCCAGGGGGCACTTATAATGAAAAACTGTTTTTT. Protein: CASSSRPGGTYNEKLFF.

The chain is built from TRBV7-2 and TRBJ2-2; D possibly corresponds to TRBD2 (6 bases). V gave up 5 bases and J gave up 6 bases, with 16 bases separating them. Germline V gene sequence: CDR1 SGHTA, CDR2 FQGNSA. The CDR3 is made up of 15 amino acids. Here the CDR3 reads CASSPRLGIPGELFF. The CDR3 coding sequence is TGTGCCAGCAGCCCTCGACTAGGAATCCCCGGGGAGCTGTTTTTT.

This clone came up once. The chain combines TRBV5-4 with TRBJ2-7; 8 nucleotides line up with TRBD2. The V segment lost 2 bases and the J segment 6 bases; nucleotides outside the gene matches: 7. This CDR3 has 14 amino acids. CDR1 SGHNT and CDR2 YYREEE come from the germline V gene (reference sequence). The CDR3 nucleotides are TGTGCCAGCAGCTTTCCCGGGACTAGAGGCGAGCAGTACTTC. It is translated as CASSFPGTRGEQYF.

The genes are TRBV27 and TRBJ1-2; D uncertain. The CDR3 loop spans 13 amino acids. V lost 4 bases, J lost 5 bases, and 11 bases lay in between. In germline, CDR1 is MNHEY, CDR2 SMNVEV (reference sequence). The CDR3 sequence is CASSSTPVYGYTF. The CDR3, as DNA: TGTGCCAGCAGTTCAACACCGGTTTATGGCTACACCTTC.